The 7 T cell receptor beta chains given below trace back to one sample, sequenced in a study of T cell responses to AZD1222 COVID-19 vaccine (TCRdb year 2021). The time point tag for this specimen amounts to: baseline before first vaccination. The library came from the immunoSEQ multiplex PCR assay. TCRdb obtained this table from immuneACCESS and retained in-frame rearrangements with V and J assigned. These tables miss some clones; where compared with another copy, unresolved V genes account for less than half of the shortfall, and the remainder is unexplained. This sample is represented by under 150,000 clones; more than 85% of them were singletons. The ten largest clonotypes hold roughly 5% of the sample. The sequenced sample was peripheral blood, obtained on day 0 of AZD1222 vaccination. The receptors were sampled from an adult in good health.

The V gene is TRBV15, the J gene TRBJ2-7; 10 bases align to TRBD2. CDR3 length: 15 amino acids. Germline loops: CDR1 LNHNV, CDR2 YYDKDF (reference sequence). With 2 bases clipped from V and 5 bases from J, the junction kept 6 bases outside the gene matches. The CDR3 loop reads CATSRPSGSRDEQYF. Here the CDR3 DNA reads TGTGCCACCAGCAGACCTAGCGGGAGTCGGGACGAGCAGTACTTC.

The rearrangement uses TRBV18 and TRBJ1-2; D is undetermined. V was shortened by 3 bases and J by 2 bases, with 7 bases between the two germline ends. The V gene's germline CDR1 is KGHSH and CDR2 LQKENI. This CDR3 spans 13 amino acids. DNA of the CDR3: TGTGCCAGCTCACCGGACGAGAACTATGGCTACACCTTC. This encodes CASSPDENYGYTF.

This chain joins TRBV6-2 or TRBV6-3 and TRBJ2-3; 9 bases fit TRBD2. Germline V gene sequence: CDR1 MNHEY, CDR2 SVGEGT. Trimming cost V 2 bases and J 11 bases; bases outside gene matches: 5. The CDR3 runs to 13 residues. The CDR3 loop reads CASSYPGLARQYF. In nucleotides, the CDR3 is TGTGCCAGCAGTTACCCCGGACTAGCGCGGCAGTATTTT.

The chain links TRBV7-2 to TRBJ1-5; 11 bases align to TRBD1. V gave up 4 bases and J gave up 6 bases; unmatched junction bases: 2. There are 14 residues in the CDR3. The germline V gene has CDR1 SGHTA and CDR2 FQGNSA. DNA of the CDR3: TGTGCCAGCAGCTGGGACAGGGGGACTCAGCCCCAGCATTTT. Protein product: CASSWDRGTQPQHF.

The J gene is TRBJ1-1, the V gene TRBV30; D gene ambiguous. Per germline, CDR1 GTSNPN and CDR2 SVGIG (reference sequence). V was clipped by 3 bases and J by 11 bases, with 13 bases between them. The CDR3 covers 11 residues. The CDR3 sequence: CAWRFGLAAFF. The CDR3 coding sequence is TGTGCCTGGAGATTTGGTTTAGCGGCTTTCTTT.

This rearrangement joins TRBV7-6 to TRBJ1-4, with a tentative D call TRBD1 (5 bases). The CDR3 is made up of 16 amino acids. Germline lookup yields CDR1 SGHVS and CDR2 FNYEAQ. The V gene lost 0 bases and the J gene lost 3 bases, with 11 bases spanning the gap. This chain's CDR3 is CASSLAQGPSNEKLFF. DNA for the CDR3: TGTGCCAGCAGCTTAGCCCAGGGCCCATCTAATGAAAAACTGTTTTTT.

In nucleotides, the CDR3 is TGTGCCAGCAGCCTGGACCCTAGCGGGAGCTCTGGGGCCAACGTCCTGACTTTC. It encodes CASSLDPSGSSGANVLTF. The V call is TRBV5-4, the J call TRBJ2-6; 10 bases line up with TRBD2. This CDR3 region has 18 residues. V lost 4 bases, J lost 0 bases, and 7 bases stayed unmatched. CDR1 SGHNT and CDR2 YYREEE come from the germline V gene (reference sequence).